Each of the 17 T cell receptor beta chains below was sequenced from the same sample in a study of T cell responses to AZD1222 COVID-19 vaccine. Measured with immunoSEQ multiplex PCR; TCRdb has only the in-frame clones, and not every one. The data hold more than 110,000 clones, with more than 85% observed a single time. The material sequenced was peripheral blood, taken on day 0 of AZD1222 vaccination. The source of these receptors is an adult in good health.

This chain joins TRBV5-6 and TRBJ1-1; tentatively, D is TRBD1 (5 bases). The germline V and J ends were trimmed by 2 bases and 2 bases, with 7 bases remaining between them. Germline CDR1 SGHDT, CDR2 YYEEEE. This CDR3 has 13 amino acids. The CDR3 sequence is CASSFWTNTEAFF. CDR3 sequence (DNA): TGTGCCAGCAGCTTTTGGACAAACACTGAAGCTTTCTTT.

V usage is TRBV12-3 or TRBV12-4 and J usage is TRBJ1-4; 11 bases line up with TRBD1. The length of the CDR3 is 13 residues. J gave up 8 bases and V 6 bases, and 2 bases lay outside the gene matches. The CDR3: CASRRTGGEKLFF. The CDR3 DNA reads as TGTGCCAGCAGAAGGACAGGGGGCGAAAAACTGTTTTTT.

The CDR3 spells CASSYISPGRYYGYTF. CDR3 coding DNA: TGTGCCAGCAGTTACATTTCCCCAGGCCGTTACTATGGCTACACCTTC. This chain joins TRBV6-2 or TRBV6-3 and TRBJ1-2; D remains unclear. The CDR3 totals 16 residues. Germline values: CDR1 MNHEY, CDR2 SVGEGT. Deletions cut 2 bases from V and 3 bases from J, with 16 bases between.

The CDR3 spells CASSQVGGRGYEQYF. In DNA, the CDR3 is TGTGCCAGCAGCCAAGTTGGGGGAAGGGGTTACGAGCAGTACTTC. The V gene is TRBV3-1 (or the pseudogene TRBV3-2), the J gene TRBJ2-7; D possibly uses TRBD1 or TRBD2 (5 bases each). The CDR3 has 15 amino acids. The germline V gene has CDR1 LGHDT and CDR2 YNNKEL (reference sequence). The V end was cut by 1 base, the J end by 4 bases, with 14 bases between.

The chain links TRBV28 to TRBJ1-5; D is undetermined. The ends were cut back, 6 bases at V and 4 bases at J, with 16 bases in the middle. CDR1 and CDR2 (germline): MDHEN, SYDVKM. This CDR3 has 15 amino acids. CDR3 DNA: TGTGCCAGCAGCCCAGTGGGAGGCCTTAATCAGCCCCAGCATTTT. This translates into CASSPVGGLNQPQHF.

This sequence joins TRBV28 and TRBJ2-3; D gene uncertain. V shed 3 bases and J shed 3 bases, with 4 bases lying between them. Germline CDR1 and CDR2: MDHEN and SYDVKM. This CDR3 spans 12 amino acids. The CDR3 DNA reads TGTGCCAGCAGTTTTCGGACAGATACGCAGTATTTT. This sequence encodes CASSFRTDTQYF.

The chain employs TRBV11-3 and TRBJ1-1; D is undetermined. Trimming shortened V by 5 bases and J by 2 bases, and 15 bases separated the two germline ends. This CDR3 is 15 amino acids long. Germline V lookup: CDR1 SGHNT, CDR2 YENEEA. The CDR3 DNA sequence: TGTGCCAGCAGCCCCTATAGAGGGTACAACACTGAAGCTTTCTTT. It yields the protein CASSPYRGYNTEAFF. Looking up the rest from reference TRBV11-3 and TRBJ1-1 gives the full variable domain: EAGVVQSPRYKIIEKKQPVAFWCNPISGHNTLYWYLQNLGQGPELLIRYENEEAVDDSQLPKDRFSAERLKGVDSTLKIQPAELGDSAVYLCASSPYRGYNTEAFFGQGTRLTVV.

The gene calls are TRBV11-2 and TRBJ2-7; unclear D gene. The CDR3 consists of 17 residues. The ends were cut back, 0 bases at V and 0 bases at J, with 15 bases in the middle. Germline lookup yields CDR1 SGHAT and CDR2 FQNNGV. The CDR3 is CASSLDRSRVSSYEQYF. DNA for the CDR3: TGTGCCAGCAGCTTAGATCGGAGTCGGGTCAGCTCCTACGAGCAGTACTTC.

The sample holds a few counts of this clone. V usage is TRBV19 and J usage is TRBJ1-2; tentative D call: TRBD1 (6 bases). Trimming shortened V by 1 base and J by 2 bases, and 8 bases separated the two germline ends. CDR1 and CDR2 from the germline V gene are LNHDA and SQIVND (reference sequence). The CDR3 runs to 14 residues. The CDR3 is CASSIVQGNYGYTF. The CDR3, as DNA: TGTGCCAGTAGTATAGTCCAGGGGAACTATGGCTACACCTTC.

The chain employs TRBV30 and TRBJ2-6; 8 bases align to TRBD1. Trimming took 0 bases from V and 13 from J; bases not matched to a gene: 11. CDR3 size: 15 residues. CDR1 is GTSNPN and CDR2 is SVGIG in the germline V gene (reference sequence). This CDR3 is CAWSVSRTGFWVLTF. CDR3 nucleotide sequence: TGTGCCTGGAGTGTATCAAGGACAGGGTTCTGGGTCCTGACTTTC.

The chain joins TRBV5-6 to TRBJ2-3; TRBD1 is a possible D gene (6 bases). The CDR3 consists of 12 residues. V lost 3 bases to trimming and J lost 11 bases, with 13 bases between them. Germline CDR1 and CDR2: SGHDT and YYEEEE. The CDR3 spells CASSSPGHEQYF. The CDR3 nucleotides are TGTGCCAGCAGCTCCCCGGGACACGAGCAGTATTTT. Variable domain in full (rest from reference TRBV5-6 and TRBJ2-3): DAGVTQSPTHLIKTRGQQVTLRCSPKSGHDTVSWYQQALGQGPQFIFQYYEEEERQRGNFPDRFSGHQFPNYSSELNVNALLLGDSALYLCASSSPGHEQYFGPGTRLTVL.

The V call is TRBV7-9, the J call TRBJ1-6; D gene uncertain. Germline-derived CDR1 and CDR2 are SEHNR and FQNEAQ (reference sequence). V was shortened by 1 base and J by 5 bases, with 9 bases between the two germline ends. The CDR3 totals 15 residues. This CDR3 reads CASSLGPGNNSPLHF. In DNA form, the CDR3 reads TGTGCCAGCAGCTTAGGTCCGGGAAATAATTCACCCCTCCACTTT.

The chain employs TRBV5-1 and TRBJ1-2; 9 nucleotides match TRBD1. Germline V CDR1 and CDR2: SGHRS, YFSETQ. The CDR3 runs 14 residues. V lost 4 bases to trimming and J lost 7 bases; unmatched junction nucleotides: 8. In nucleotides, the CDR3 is TGCGCCAGCAGCCAATGGGACAGGGAAGCTGGCTACACCTTC. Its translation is CASSQWDREAGYTF.

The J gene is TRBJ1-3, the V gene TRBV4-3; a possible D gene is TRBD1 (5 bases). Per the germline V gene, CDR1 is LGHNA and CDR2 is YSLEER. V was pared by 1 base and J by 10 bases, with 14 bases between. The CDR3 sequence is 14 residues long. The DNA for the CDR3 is TGCGCCAGCAGCCAAGGAGGGGCCCGTTCTACCATATATTTT. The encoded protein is CASSQGGARSTIYF.

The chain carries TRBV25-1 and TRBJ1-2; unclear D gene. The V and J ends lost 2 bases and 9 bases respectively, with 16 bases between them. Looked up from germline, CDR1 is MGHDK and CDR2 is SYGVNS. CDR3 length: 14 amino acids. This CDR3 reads CASSEPGLSWSYTF. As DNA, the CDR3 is TGTGCCAGCAGTGAACCAGGACTTTCGTGGAGCTACACCTTC.

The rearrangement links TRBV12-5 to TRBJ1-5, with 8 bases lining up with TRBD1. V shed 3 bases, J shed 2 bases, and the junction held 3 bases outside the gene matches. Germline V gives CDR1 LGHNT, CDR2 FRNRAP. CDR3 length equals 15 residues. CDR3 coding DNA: TGTGCTAGTGGTTTAGGACAGGGCGGCAATCAGCCCCAGCATTTT. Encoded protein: CASGLGQGGNQPQHF.

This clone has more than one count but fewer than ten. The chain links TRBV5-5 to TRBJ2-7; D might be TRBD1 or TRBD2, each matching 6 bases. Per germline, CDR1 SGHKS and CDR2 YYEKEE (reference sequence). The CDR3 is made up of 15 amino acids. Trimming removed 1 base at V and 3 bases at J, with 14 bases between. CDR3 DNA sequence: TGTGCCAGCAGCTTGAGGGGGGACCTCTACTACGAGCAGTACTTC. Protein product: CASSLRGDLYYEQYF.